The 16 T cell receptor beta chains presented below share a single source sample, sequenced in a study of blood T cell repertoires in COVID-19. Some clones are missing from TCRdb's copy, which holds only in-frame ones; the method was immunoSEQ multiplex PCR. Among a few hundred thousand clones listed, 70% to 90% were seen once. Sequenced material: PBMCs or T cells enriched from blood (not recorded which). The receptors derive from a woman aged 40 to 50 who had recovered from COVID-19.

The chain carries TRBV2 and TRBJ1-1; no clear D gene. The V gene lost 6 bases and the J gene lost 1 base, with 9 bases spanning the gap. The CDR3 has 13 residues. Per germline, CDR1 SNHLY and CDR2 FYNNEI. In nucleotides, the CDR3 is TGTGCCAGCAGGTACAGCCAGAACACTGAAGCTTTCTTT. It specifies CASRYSQNTEAFF.

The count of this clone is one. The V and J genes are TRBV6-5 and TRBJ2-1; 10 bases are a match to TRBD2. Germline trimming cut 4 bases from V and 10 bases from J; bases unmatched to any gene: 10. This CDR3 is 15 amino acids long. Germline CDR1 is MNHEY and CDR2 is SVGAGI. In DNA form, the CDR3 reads TGTGCCAGCAGTTTAAGCGGGAGGGCCCGGGGAGAGCAGTTCTTC. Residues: CASSLSGRARGEQFF.

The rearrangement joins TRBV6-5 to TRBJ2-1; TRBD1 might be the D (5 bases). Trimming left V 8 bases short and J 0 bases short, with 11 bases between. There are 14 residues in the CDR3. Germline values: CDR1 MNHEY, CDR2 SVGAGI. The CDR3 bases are TGTGCCAGCTCGGACACAAGCTCCTACAATGAGCAGTTCTTC. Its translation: CASSDTSSYNEQFF.

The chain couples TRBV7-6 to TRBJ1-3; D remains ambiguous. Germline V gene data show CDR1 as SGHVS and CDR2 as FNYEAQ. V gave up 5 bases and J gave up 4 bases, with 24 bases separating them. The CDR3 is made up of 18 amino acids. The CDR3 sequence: CASSPRFRRVSGGNTIYF. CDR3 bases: TGTGCCAGCAGCCCGCGATTCCGGAGGGTCAGCGGAGGAAACACCATATATTTT.

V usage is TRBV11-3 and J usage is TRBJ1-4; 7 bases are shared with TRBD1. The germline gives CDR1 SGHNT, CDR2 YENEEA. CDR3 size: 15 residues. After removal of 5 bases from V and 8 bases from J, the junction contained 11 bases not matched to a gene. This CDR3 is CASSRPGQGDEKLFF. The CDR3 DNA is TGTGCCAGCAGCCGCCCTGGCCAGGGGGACGAAAAACTGTTTTTT.

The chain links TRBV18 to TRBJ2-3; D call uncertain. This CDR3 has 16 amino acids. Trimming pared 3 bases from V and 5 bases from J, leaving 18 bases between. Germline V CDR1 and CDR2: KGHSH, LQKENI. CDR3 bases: TGTGCCAGCTCACCCCTCGTAGTCGGGTCAAAAGATACGCAGTATTTT. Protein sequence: CASSPLVVGSKDTQYF. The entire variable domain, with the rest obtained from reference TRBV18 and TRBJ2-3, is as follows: NAGVMQNPRHLVRRRGQEARLRCSPMKGHSHVYWYRQLPEEGLKFMVYLQKENIIDESGMPKERFSAEFPKEGPSILRIQQVVRGDSAAYFCASSPLVVGSKDTQYFGPGTRLTVL.

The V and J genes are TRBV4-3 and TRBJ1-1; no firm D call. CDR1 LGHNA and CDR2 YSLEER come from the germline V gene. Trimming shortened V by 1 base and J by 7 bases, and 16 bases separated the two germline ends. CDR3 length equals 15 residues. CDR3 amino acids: CASSQGWHIEGEAFF. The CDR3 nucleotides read TGCGCCAGCAGCCAAGGGTGGCACATTGAGGGTGAAGCTTTCTTT.

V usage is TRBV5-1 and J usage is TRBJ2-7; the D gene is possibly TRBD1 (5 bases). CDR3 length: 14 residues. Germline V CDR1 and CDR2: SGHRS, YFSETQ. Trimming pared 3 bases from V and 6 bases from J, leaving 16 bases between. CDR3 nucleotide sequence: TGCGCCAGCAGCTCCCAAACCACAGGTGGCGAGCAGTACTTC. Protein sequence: CASSSQTTGGEQYF.

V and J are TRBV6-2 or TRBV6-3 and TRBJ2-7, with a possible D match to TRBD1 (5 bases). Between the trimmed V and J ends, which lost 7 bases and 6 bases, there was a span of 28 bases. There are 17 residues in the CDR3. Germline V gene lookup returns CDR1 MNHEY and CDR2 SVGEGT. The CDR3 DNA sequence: TGTGCCAGCACCCCCCAAAACACACGACAGCGTATAGGCGAGCAGTACTTC. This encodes CASTPQNTRQRIGEQYF.

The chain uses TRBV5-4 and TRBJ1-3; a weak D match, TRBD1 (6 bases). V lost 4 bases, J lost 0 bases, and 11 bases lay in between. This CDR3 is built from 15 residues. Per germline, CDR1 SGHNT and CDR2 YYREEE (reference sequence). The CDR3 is CASSPGTSSGNTIYF. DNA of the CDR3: TGTGCCAGCAGCCCCGGGACATCCTCTGGAAACACCATATATTTT.

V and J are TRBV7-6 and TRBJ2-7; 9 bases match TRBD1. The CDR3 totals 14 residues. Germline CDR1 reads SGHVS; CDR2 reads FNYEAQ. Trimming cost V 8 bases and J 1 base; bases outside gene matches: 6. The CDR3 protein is CASGAGTGSYEQYF. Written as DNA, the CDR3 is TGTGCCAGCGGGGCCGGGACAGGGTCCTACGAGCAGTACTTC.

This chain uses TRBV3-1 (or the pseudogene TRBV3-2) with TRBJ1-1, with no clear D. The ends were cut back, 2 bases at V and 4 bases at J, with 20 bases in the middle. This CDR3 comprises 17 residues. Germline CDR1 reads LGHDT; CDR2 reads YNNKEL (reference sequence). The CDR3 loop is CASSQSPGSGIGTEAFF. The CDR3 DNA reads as TGTGCCAGCAGCCAAAGTCCAGGTTCGGGGATAGGCACTGAAGCTTTCTTT.

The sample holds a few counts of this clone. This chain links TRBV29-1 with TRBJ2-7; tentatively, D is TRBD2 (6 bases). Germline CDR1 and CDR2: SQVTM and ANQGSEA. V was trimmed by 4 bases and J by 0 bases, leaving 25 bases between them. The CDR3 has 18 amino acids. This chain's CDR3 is CSVALRYSWEEGSYEQYF. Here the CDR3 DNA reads TGCAGCGTTGCCCTGCGGTATTCGTGGGAGGAGGGCTCCTACGAGCAGTACTTC.

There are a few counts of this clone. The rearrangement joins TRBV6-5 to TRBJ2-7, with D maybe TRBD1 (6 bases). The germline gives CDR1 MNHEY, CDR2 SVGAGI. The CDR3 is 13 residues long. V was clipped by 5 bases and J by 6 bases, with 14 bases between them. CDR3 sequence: CASSPGHRSEQYF. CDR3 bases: TGTGCCAGCAGTCCGGGACACCGATCCGAGCAGTACTTC.

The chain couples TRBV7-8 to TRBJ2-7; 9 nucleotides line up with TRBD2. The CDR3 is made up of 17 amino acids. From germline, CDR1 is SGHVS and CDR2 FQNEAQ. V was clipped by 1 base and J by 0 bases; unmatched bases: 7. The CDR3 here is CASSLVTSGTSSYEQYF. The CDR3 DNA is TGTGCCAGCAGCTTAGTGACTAGCGGCACTAGCTCCTACGAGCAGTACTTC.

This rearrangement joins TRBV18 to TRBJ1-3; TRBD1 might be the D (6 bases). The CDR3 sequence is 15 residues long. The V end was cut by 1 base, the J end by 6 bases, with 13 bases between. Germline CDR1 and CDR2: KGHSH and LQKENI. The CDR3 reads CASSPRDIYSNTIYF. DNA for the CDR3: TGTGCCAGCTCACCACGGGACATATACTCAAACACCATATATTTT.